This T cell receptor (beta chain) originates from a study of radiotherapy plus CTLA-4 blockade in lung cancer. At the level of the study: Of the patients, roughly 20% showed objective responses and under 40% attained disease control.

The repertoire was sequenced with immunoSEQ multiplex PCR; TCRdb's copy has only in-frame clones and lacks some. The profile shows around 100,000 clones, approximately 80% of them singletons. The germline V gene has CDR1 MNHEY and CDR2 SVGAGI. The V gene lost 5 bases and the J gene lost 13 bases, with 14 bases spanning the gap. This CDR3 is 11 amino acids long. CTLA-4 blockade with ipilimumab, together with focal radiation, was given to patients with chemo-refractory metastatic non-small-cell lung cancer. Note on this clone: Antigen: not known.

Study findings and constraints: Alongside interferon-beta, early blood T cell clone dynamics were reportedly the best predictor of response. TCR clones of tumor origin grew in blood after radiotherapy plus ipilimumab.

The sample was peripheral blood, taken from a patient treated with radiotherapy plus ipilimumab. This TCR was sampled from a human donor with non-small cell lung cancer that progressed on radiotherapy plus ipilimumab. Some clones in this sample may be carry-over from other donors' samples. The chain uses TRBV6-5 and TRBJ1-1, with D perhaps TRBD1 (6 bases). The CDR3 protein is CASSAQGRVFF. Here the CDR3 DNA reads TGTGCCAGCAGTGCGCAGGGGAGGGTTTTCTTT.